This TCR beta chain was captured by sequencing in a study of response to subunit inactivated influenza vaccine. Study-level points and caveats: Authors suggested each seasonal flu vaccination may recruit only limited numbers of new T cells.

TCRdb processed the RT-PCR reads anew with MiXCR; each CDR3 protein has one entry. The data hold 500,000 to 550,000 distinct CDR3 sequences, with less than 7.5% observed a single time. The CDR3 consists of 15 residues. Germline lookup yields CDR1 LGHDT and CDR2 YNNKEL (reference sequence). Trimming cost V 1 base and J 6 bases, with 15 bases left between them. Concerning this clonotype: Its matching antigen is unknown.

This clonotype was obtained from a man between 50 and 75 years old who received an inactivated influenza vaccine. The chain links TRBV3-1 to TRBJ1-2; D might be TRBD1 (6 bases). The sample consisted of PBMCs from blood, taken 23 months after vaccination. The DNA of the CDR3 is TGTGCCAGCAGCCAAGTAATCTCAGGGGCAAATGGCTACACCTTC. It codes for CASSQVISGANGYTF.